These 21 T cell receptor beta chains came from one sample sequenced in a study of T cell responses to AZD1222 COVID-19 vaccine. Here immunoSEQ multiplex PCR was the method, and the copy in TCRdb shows in-frame clones only, minus some. The sample gives 90,000 to 120,000 clones, around 90% of which show up once; 5.5% to 7% is in the top ten. The material sequenced was peripheral blood, taken 28 days after the second AZD1222 dose. Receptors were obtained from an adult who received the AZD1222 COVID-19 vaccine.

This clone has more than one count but fewer than ten. The V and J genes are TRBV6-6 and TRBJ1-4, with 7 bases that match TRBD1. Germline-derived CDR1 and CDR2 are MNHNY and SVGAGI (reference sequence). The CDR3 extends over 17 amino acids. V trimming: 5 bases; J trimming: 0 bases; junction bases outside the gene matches: 9. Written as DNA, the CDR3 is TGTGCCAGCAGTCCGACAGGGAAAGAGACAACTAATGAAAAACTGTTTTTT. It is translated as CASSPTGKETTNEKLFF.

This rearrangement joins TRBV27 to TRBJ1-6; no firm D call. V was cut by 5 bases and J by 9 bases, with 17 bases left in between. The CDR3 is 15 amino acids. Germline CDR1 MNHEY, CDR2 SMNVEV (reference sequence). In DNA form, the CDR3 reads TGTGCCAGCAGTCCGACGCGCGGGAGCGGTTCACCCCTCCACTTT. Its translation is CASSPTRGSGSPLHF.

The chain couples TRBV11-2 to TRBJ1-3; 9 bases are shared with TRBD1. Germline CDR1 SGHAT, CDR2 FQNNGV. The CDR3 is 19 amino acids. The V segment lost 4 bases and the J segment 0 bases; nucleotides outside the gene matches: 13. The CDR3 here is CASSSRPGTGTSSGNTIYF. The CDR3 DNA follows: TGTGCCAGCAGCTCACGTCCCGGGACAGGGACGAGCTCTGGAAACACCATATATTTT.

The rearrangement joins TRBV5-8 to TRBJ2-5, with D possibly TRBD1 on 5 matching bases. Trimming removed 0 bases at V and 1 base at J, with 7 bases between. Germline V CDR1 and CDR2: SGHTS, YDEGEE. The CDR3 extends over 14 amino acids. The DNA of the CDR3 is TGTGCCAGCAGCTTGGGAGACAGCCAAGAGACCCAGTACTTC. The encoded protein is CASSLGDSQETQYF.

The genes are TRBV12-3 or TRBV12-4 and TRBJ1-2, with D perhaps matching TRBD1 (6 bases). The CDR3 spans 12 residues. Trimming took 7 bases from V and 8 from J, leaving 14 bases between them. CDR3 residues: CASTSRGRGYTF. The CDR3 region has the DNA TGTGCCAGCACCTCGAGGGGGAGAGGCTACACCTTC.

The gene calls are TRBV6-1 and TRBJ1-1, with unresolved D. Germline CDR1 MNHNS, CDR2 SASEGT. The CDR3 spans 17 residues. The V end was cut by 0 bases, the J end by 1 base, with 15 bases between. The DNA for the CDR3 is TGTGCCAGCAGTGAAGCGTTAAAGAGGGCCGGGAACACTGAAGCTTTCTTT. It specifies CASSEALKRAGNTEAFF.

The rearrangement links TRBV4-3 to TRBJ2-5; D perhaps matches TRBD2 (5 bases). V lost 1 base to trimming and J lost 1 base, with 10 bases between them. Germline loops: CDR1 LGHNA, CDR2 YSLEER. CDR3 size: 15 residues. This CDR3 reads CASSQGGSVQETQYF. The CDR3 DNA is TGCGCCAGCAGCCAAGGGGGTAGCGTCCAAGAGACCCAGTACTTC.

The gene calls are TRBV3-1 (or the pseudogene TRBV3-2) and TRBJ1-1; D is unclear. This CDR3 is 14 amino acids long. Per germline, CDR1 LGHDT and CDR2 YNNKEL (reference sequence). V shed 1 base and J shed 1 base, with 7 bases lying between them. The CDR3 nucleotides are TGTGCCAGCAGCCAAGGAAGCGGGAACACTGAAGCTTTCTTT. Amino acids: CASSQGSGNTEAFF.

The CDR3 is CASGRAATDEQFF. The CDR3 DNA reads as TGTGCCAGCGGTCGGGCGGCCACGGATGAGCAGTTCTTC. The chain combines TRBV3-1 (or the pseudogene TRBV3-2) with TRBJ2-1, with D hard to call. The germline V gene has CDR1 LGHDT and CDR2 YNNKEL (reference sequence). The CDR3 loop spans 13 amino acids. Trimming cost V 8 bases and J 8 bases, with 16 bases left between them.

The chain links TRBV5-4 to TRBJ1-4; D is unresolved. CDR3 size: 15 residues. V was cut by 0 bases and J by 7 bases, with 13 bases left in between. From germline, CDR1 is SGHNT and CDR2 YYREEE (reference sequence). The CDR3 DNA is TGTGCCAGCAGCTTGGAAGGCTCGCGGGGTGAAAAACTGTTTTTT. Its translation is CASSLEGSRGEKLFF.

The J gene is TRBJ2-7, the V gene TRBV11-2; weak D call: TRBD1 (5 bases). V lost 6 bases and J lost 3, with 18 bases in between. CDR3 length: 15 residues. Germline V gene sequence: CDR1 SGHAT, CDR2 FQNNGV. The CDR3, as DNA: TGTGCCAGCAGTCGTGGCCAGGGTATTAACTACGAGCAGTACTTC. Encoded protein: CASSRGQGINYEQYF.

The rearrangement uses TRBV6-5 and TRBJ1-6; D is possibly TRBD1 (5 bases). This CDR3 has 15 residues. V was clipped by 6 bases and J by 6 bases, with 15 bases between them. CDR1 and CDR2 from the germline V gene are MNHEY and SVGAGI. As DNA, the CDR3 is TGTGCCAGCAGCTCCGCAGGGACGGCTAATTCACCCCTCCACTTT. Protein sequence: CASSSAGTANSPLHF.

The CDR3, as DNA: TGTGCCACCAGTGATCCGGGGTTCGTTACTGGCTACACCTTC. Translation gives CATSDPGFVTGYTF. This chain uses TRBV24-1 with TRBJ1-2, with D hard to call. Trimming took 3 bases from V and 7 from J, leaving 14 bases between them. This CDR3 region has 14 residues. CDR1 is KGHDR and CDR2 is SFDVKD in the germline V gene.

The count of this clone is one. The chain combines TRBV27 with TRBJ1-6, with no clear D. The CDR3 contains 14 residues. The germline gives CDR1 MNHEY, CDR2 SMNVEV (reference sequence). The V end lost 6 bases, the J end lost 4 bases, and 10 bases lay between the germline ends. The CDR3 protein is CASRAGEYNSPLHF. Here the CDR3 DNA reads TGTGCCAGCAGGGCTGGGGAGTATAATTCACCCCTCCACTTT.

This clone was seen more than once but under ten times. The CDR3 reads CASSQGGQGEAFF. CDR3 DNA: TGCGCCAGCAGCCAAGGGGGACAGGGGGAAGCTTTCTTT. This sequence joins TRBV4-3 and TRBJ1-1, with TRBD1 identical over 10 bases. Germline assignment: CDR1 LGHNA and CDR2 YSLEER. The V gene end was trimmed by 1 base and the J gene end by 8 bases; junction bases not matched to a gene: 1. There are 13 residues in the CDR3.

The V call is TRBV5-1, the J call TRBJ1-2; TRBD1 matches 9 bases. This CDR3 is built from 17 residues. CDR1 is SGHRS, CDR2 YFSETQ, per germline. J lost 6 bases, V lost 3 bases, and 15 bases had no gene match. CDR3 in amino acids: CASSSGDGTGGENGYTF. The CDR3, as DNA: TGCGCCAGCAGCTCGGGGGACGGCACAGGGGGCGAGAATGGCTACACCTTC.

This clone was counted once. The genes are TRBV7-9 and TRBJ1-5, with 12 bases matching TRBD1. Unmatched junction bases numbered 11, after V lost 3 bases and J lost 5 bases. Germline V CDR1 and CDR2: SEHNR, FQNEAQ (reference sequence). CDR3 length: 18 residues. The CDR3 reads CASSFSPGQGAKDQPQHF. The CDR3 DNA reads as TGTGCCAGCAGCTTTTCCCCGGGACAGGGGGCTAAGGATCAGCCCCAGCATTTT.

This rearrangement joins TRBV19 to TRBJ2-7, with D perhaps matching TRBD1 (5 bases). From germline, CDR1 is LNHDA and CDR2 SQIVND (reference sequence). There are 13 residues in the CDR3. V lost 3 bases and J 5 bases, leaving 11 bases between the germline ends. The CDR3 loop is CASSIQGMNEQYF. The CDR3 region has the DNA TGTGCCAGTAGTATTCAGGGAATGAACGAGCAGTACTTC.

The rearrangement uses TRBV6-2 or TRBV6-3 and TRBJ2-2; the D is unclear. V dropped 4 bases and J dropped 6 bases, with 9 bases sitting between them. Germline assignment: CDR1 MNHEY and CDR2 SVGEGT. This CDR3 is 13 amino acids long. DNA of the CDR3: TGTGCCAGCAGTTCCTCTAGAGCCGGGGAGCTGTTTTTT. It yields the protein CASSSSRAGELFF.

The genes are TRBV19 and TRBJ1-4, with a weak D call TRBD1 (5 bases). With 9 bases removed from V and 4 bases from J, the gap between germline ends came to 15 bases. Germline CDR1 LNHDA, CDR2 SQIVND (reference sequence). The CDR3 loop spans 14 amino acids. The CDR3 DNA sequence: TGTGCCAGCGCGGGACTTGGGGATAATGAAAAACTGTTTTTT. Protein sequence: CASAGLGDNEKLFF.

CDR3 protein: CASSLTLGRSSAGEAFF. The CDR3 DNA reads TGCGCCAGCAGCTTGACCCTGGGCAGGTCGAGCGCAGGTGAAGCTTTCTTT. The rearrangement links TRBV5-1 to TRBJ1-1; D remains ambiguous. This CDR3 is built from 17 residues. Germline CDR1 SGHRS, CDR2 YFSETQ. V shed 1 base and J shed 7 bases, with 23 bases lying between them. The full variable domain, with the rest looked up from reference TRBV5-1 and TRBJ1-1, is KAGVTQTPRYLIKTRGQQVTLSCSPISGHRSVSWYQQTPGQGLQFLFEYFSETQRNKGNFPGRFSGRQFSNSRSEMNVSTLELGDSALYLCASSLTLGRSSAGEAFFGQGTRLTVV.